The 17 T cell receptor beta chains reported below all come from one sample, sequenced in a study of shared clonotypes between healthy human individuals. Terminally differentiated effector memory CD45RA+ cells were left out of the naive CD8 fraction, which was CD45RO-negative and positively selected for CCR7. Method: immunoSEQ multiplex PCR; TCRdb's copy keeps in-frame clones and lacks some. The sample has 1.5 million to 2.5 million clones, about 94% seen once; the top ten hold roughly 1%. Sequences were obtained from naive CD8+ T cells sorted from blood. These TCRs come from a man aged 18 to 30 in good health.

The rearrangement uses TRBV27 and TRBJ2-7, with 12 bases matching TRBD2. J gave up 3 bases and V 6 bases, and 9 bases lay outside the gene matches. The length of the CDR3 is 16 residues. Germline lookup yields CDR1 MNHEY and CDR2 SMNVEV (reference sequence). The CDR3 is CASSLTSGSVYYEQYF. CDR3 DNA sequence: TGTGCCAGCAGCCTGACTAGCGGGAGTGTTTACTACGAGCAGTACTTC.

The chain couples TRBV2 to TRBJ1-1; D is uncertain. V lost 1 base to trimming and J lost 5 bases, with 11 bases between them. The CDR3 loop spans 14 amino acids. CDR1 is SNHLY and CDR2 is FYNNEI in the germline V gene. This chain's CDR3 is CASSEDSLRTEAFF. The CDR3, as DNA: TGTGCCAGCAGTGAAGACAGCCTCAGGACTGAAGCTTTCTTT.

V and J are TRBV11-3 and TRBJ1-1, with TRBD1 as a possible D gene (5 bases). CDR3 size: 16 residues. Trimming pared 3 bases from V and 1 base from J, leaving 15 bases between. Germline values: CDR1 SGHNT, CDR2 YENEEA. The CDR3 here is CASSFSYGDGNTEAFF. The CDR3 coding sequence is TGTGCCAGCAGCTTCTCGTACGGGGACGGGAACACTGAAGCTTTCTTT.

As concerns this clone: Additional DNA sequences in this sample encode the identical CDR3. The CDR3: CASSLAGGPETQYF. DNA of the CDR3: TGTGCCAGCAGCTTAGCGGGGGGGCCAGAGACCCAGTACTTC. The chain links TRBV7-9 to TRBJ2-5; D perhaps matches TRBD2 (7 bases). This CDR3 is built from 14 residues. The V end was cut by 0 bases, the J end by 4 bases, with 9 bases between. The germline V gene has CDR1 SEHNR and CDR2 FQNEAQ (reference sequence).

The rearrangement uses TRBV7-9 and TRBJ1-4; TRBD1 agrees at 9 bases. V lost 5 bases and J lost 0; bases outside the gene matches: 10. Germline V CDR1 and CDR2: SEHNR, FQNEAQ (reference sequence). The length of the CDR3 is 18 residues. CDR3 bases: TGTGCCAGCAGCATCACCGGGACAGGGTATGCAACTAATGAAAAACTGTTTTTT. It is translated as CASSITGTGYATNEKLFF.

This clone appeared a single time. The V and J genes are TRBV13 and TRBJ2-1; D is undetermined. V was trimmed by 4 bases and J by 0 bases, leaving 10 bases between them. This CDR3 contains 15 residues. Germline loops: CDR1 PRHDT, CDR2 FYEKMQ (reference sequence). CDR3 sequence reads: CASSSESSSYNEQFF. The CDR3 DNA is TGTGCCAGCAGCTCGGAATCCAGCTCCTACAATGAGCAGTTCTTC.

This chain joins TRBV21-1 and TRBJ2-5; the table gives TRBD2 as D, unverified against the DNA. TRBV21-1 is recorded as a pseudogene. The CDR3 extends over 11 amino acids. Here the CDR3 reads CANPRTSIQYF. The CDR3 coding sequence is TGTGCCAACCCTAGGACTAGCATCCAGTACTTC.

The chain is built from TRBV4-3 and TRBJ2-5; the D gene is possibly TRBD2 (5 bases). The closer fit of TRBJ2-7 to the DNA end suggests the J call may be wrong. CDR1 LGHNA and CDR2 YSLEER come from the germline V gene. The CDR3 loop spans 14 amino acids. CDR3 amino acids: CASSLTHGAYEQYF. The DNA for the CDR3 is TGCGCCAGCAGCCTCACACACGGGGCCTACGAGCAGTACTTC.

The chain recombines TRBV28 with TRBJ2-7; no definite D call. This CDR3 has 10 residues. V was cut by 10 bases and J by 6 bases, with 10 bases left in between. Germline V gene sequence: CDR1 MDHEN, CDR2 SYDVKM. The CDR3: CATQSGEQYF. As DNA, the CDR3 is TGTGCCACGCAGTCGGGCGAGCAGTACTTC. The whole variable domain, filled in from reference TRBV28 and TRBJ2-7, reads DVKVTQSSRYLVKRTGEKVFLECVQDMDHENMFWYRQDPGLGLRLIYFSYDVKMKEKGDIPEGYSVSREKKERFSLILESASTNQTSMYLCATQSGEQYFGPGTRLTVT.

The chain employs TRBV6-5 and TRBJ2-2; D gene unclear. CDR1 is MNHEY, CDR2 SVGAGI, per germline. The CDR3 totals 16 residues. V gave up 0 bases and J gave up 6 bases, with 14 bases separating them. DNA for the CDR3: TGTGCCAGCAGTTACTCGGGCAGACCGCTTTCCGGGGAGCTGTTTTTT. Protein sequence: CASSYSGRPLSGELFF.

Notes on this clone: Distinct nucleotide sequences in the sample also encode this CDR3. This rearrangement joins TRBV6-6 to TRBJ1-2; D is perhaps TRBD1 (5 bases). Germline V gene sequence: CDR1 MNHNY, CDR2 SVGAGI (reference sequence). V lost 0 bases, J lost 2 bases, and 7 bases lay in between. The CDR3 is 14 residues long. The CDR3, as DNA: TGTGCCAGCAGTTACTCCGAGGGGAACTATGGCTACACCTTC. This sequence encodes CASSYSEGNYGYTF.

A remark on this clone: The same CDR3 can be traced to other DNA sequences in this sample. The chain employs TRBV2 and TRBJ2-7; D is ambiguous. This CDR3 is built from 12 residues. The ends were cut back, 3 bases at V and 3 bases at J, with 6 bases in the middle. Looked up from germline, CDR1 is SNHLY and CDR2 is FYNNEI. CDR3 sequence reads: CASSEGSYEQYF. Here the CDR3 DNA reads TGTGCCAGCAGTGAGGGCAGCTACGAGCAGTACTTC.

The chain couples TRBV6-1 to TRBJ2-7; no clear D. Trimming removed 9 bases at V and 6 bases at J, with 6 bases between. The CDR3 contains 9 residues. Germline values: CDR1 MNHNS, CDR2 SASEGT. The CDR3 DNA reads TGTGCCAGGTTAGGCGAGCAGTACTTC. Translating gives CARLGEQYF.

V is TRBV7-9 and J is TRBJ2-3; D is uncertain. Trimming took 5 bases from V and 5 from J, leaving 20 bases between them. Per germline, CDR1 SEHNR and CDR2 FQNEAQ (reference sequence). The CDR3 is made up of 16 amino acids. The CDR3 here is CASSPSQLITKDTQYF. CDR3 DNA: TGTGCCAGCAGCCCTAGTCAGCTTATCACCAAAGATACGCAGTATTTT.

This clone was seen a single time. CDR3 sequence reads: CASSPPIRTEQYF. CDR3 bases: TGTGCCAGCAGCCCCCCTATCAGGACCGAGCAGTACTTC. V gene TRBV7-9 combines with J gene TRBJ2-7; D not resolved. This CDR3 is 13 amino acids long. Trimming shortened V by 5 bases and J by 6 bases, and 14 bases separated the two germline ends. From germline, CDR1 is SEHNR and CDR2 FQNEAQ (reference sequence).

The rearrangement links TRBV11-2 to TRBJ2-1; D is unresolved. Trimming removed 0 bases at V and 1 base at J, with 7 bases between. CDR1 and CDR2 (germline): SGHAT, FQNNGV. This CDR3 is built from 15 residues. This chain's CDR3 is CASSLDGRSYNEQFF. DNA for the CDR3: TGTGCCAGCAGCTTAGACGGGCGATCCTACAATGAGCAGTTCTTC.

The chain carries TRBV7-9 and TRBJ2-7, with a possible D match to TRBD1 (6 bases). The V and J ends lost 3 bases and 6 bases respectively, with 15 bases between them. This CDR3 is 14 amino acids long. Germline CDR1 is SEHNR and CDR2 is FQNEAQ (reference sequence). Here the CDR3 DNA reads TGTGCCAGCAGCTTTCAGGGGAGCAAACCCGAGCAGTACTTC. As protein: CASSFQGSKPEQYF.